A selection of T cell receptor beta chains follows, all from one sample in a study of blood T cells in healthy people across ages. TCRdb passed the 5' RACE reads through MiXCR, listing each CDR3 protein once. The repertoire consists of about 1,400,000 distinct CDR3 sequences, with around two fifths occurring once and the leading ten covering roughly 7.7%. The sequenced sample was blood. These receptors were obtained from a woman between 18 and 29 years old in good health. Both conserved end residues are part of each CDR3. Fields, in order: D gene, clone size, J gene, V gene, CDR3 DNA, CDR3 protein. The D gene is left open where the match is weak. Clone size is shown for a subset of rows, as once, few, many or a class of expanded clone.

d_gene: TRBD1; abundance: few; j_gene: TRBJ2-4; v_gene: TRBV28; CDR3nt: TGTGCCAGCAGTAACCTGGGGACAGCTGGGGGCAAAAACATTCAGTACTTC; CDR3aa: CASSNLGTAGGKNIQYF
d_gene: TRBD2; abundance: NA; j_gene: TRBJ2-3; v_gene: TRBV12-5; CDR3nt: TGTGCTAGTCTAACTAGCGGAAGCACAGATACGCAGTATTTT; CDR3aa: CASLTSGSTDTQYF
d_gene: TRBD1; abundance: few; j_gene: TRBJ1-2; v_gene: TRBV12-3/TRBV12-4; CDR3nt: TGTGCCAGCAGTCGATCAGGGGGCAAGGGCTACACCTTC; CDR3aa: CASSRSGGKGYTF
d_gene: NA; abundance: NA; j_gene: TRBJ1-6; v_gene: TRBV5-1; CDR3nt: TGCGCCAGCAGCGTGAAAGGGGACCACTCACCCCTCCACTTT; CDR3aa: CASSVKGDHSPLHF
d_gene: NA; abundance: NA; j_gene: TRBJ1-1; v_gene: TRBV7-8; CDR3nt: TGTGCCAGCAGTTACCGCGACACTCCGACCACTGAAGCTTTCTTT; CDR3aa: CASSYRDTPTTEAFF
d_gene: NA; abundance: few; j_gene: TRBJ2-7; v_gene: TRBV4-1; CDR3nt: TGCGCCAGTAGACTAGGGCCCTTAACCTACGAGCAGTACTTC; CDR3aa: CASRLGPLTYEQYF
d_gene: TRBD2; abundance: NA; j_gene: TRBJ2-7; v_gene: TRBV2; CDR3nt: TGTGCCAGCAGCGCCAGTCCGGCGACTAGCGGGAGCTACGAGCAGTACTTC; CDR3aa: CASSASPATSGSYEQYF
d_gene: NA; abundance: NA; j_gene: TRBJ2-5; v_gene: TRBV4-1; CDR3nt: TGCGCCAGCAGCCAGATAGGGCAAGAGACCCAGTACTTC; CDR3aa: CASSQIGQETQYF
d_gene: NA; abundance: few; j_gene: TRBJ2-1; v_gene: TRBV5-6; CDR3nt: TGTGCCAGCAGCCGGTGGTCCGGGGGGCGAGAAGATGAGCAGTTCTTC; CDR3aa: CASSRWSGGREDEQFF
d_gene: TRBD2; abundance: few; j_gene: TRBJ2-5; v_gene: TRBV27; CDR3nt: TGTGCCAGCAGTTTATGGGCTAGCGGGAACCAAGAGACCCAGTACTTC; CDR3aa: CASSLWASGNQETQYF
d_gene: NA; abundance: NA; j_gene: TRBJ2-1; v_gene: TRBV5-5; CDR3nt: TGTGCCAGCAGCTTGCCAGGGTCGGGTGAGCAGTTCTTC; CDR3aa: CASSLPGSGEQFF
d_gene: NA; abundance: NA; j_gene: TRBJ2-5; v_gene: TRBV13; CDR3nt: TGTGCCAGCAGCTGGAGTGGGAATGTAGGGGGGTTTCAAGAGACCCAGTACTTC; CDR3aa: CASSWSGNVGGFQETQYF
d_gene: TRBD2; abundance: few; j_gene: TRBJ2-1; v_gene: TRBV3-1; CDR3nt: TGTGCCAGCAGCCAAGTCGTAAACGGGGGGACCTACAATGAGCAGTTCTTC; CDR3aa: CASSQVVNGGTYNEQFF
d_gene: NA; abundance: NA; j_gene: TRBJ1-5; v_gene: TRBV12-3/TRBV12-4; CDR3nt: TGTGCCAGCAGTACGACCGGGACTGCTCTAAATCAGCCCCAGCATTTT; CDR3aa: CASSTTGTALNQPQHF
d_gene: NA; abundance: NA; j_gene: TRBJ2-7; v_gene: TRBV7-2; CDR3nt: TGTGCCAGCAGCTCCCGACGGGAGTCCTACGAGCAGTACTTC; CDR3aa: CASSSRRESYEQYF
d_gene: NA; abundance: NA; j_gene: TRBJ2-3; v_gene: TRBV6-4; CDR3nt: TGTGCCAGCAGTGACTACACAGATACGCAGTATTTT; CDR3aa: CASSDYTDTQYF
d_gene: TRBD2; abundance: NA; j_gene: TRBJ2-5; v_gene: TRBV7-2; CDR3nt: TGTGCCAGCAGCTTAGGAGAGCGGGGATACAACAATGAGCAGTACTTC; CDR3aa: CASSLGERGYNNEQYF
d_gene: NA; abundance: few; j_gene: TRBJ2-5; v_gene: TRBV4-1; CDR3nt: TGCGCCAGCAGCCAAGTAACACCGTTTTGGACCCAGTACTTC; CDR3aa: CASSQVTPFWTQYF
d_gene: TRBD2; abundance: few; j_gene: TRBJ2-1; v_gene: TRBV12-3/TRBV12-4; CDR3nt: TGTGCCAGCAGTTACCCTAGCGGGGGGGCCGCCAATGAGCAGTTCTTC; CDR3aa: CASSYPSGGAANEQFF
d_gene: TRBD1; abundance: NA; j_gene: TRBJ1-5; v_gene: TRBV2; CDR3nt: TGTGCCAGCAGTGGACAGGGGGGGAATAGCAATCAGCCCCAGCATTTT; CDR3aa: CASSGQGGNSNQPQHF
d_gene: NA; abundance: few; j_gene: TRBJ1-1; v_gene: TRBV18; CDR3nt: TGTGCCAGCTCACCTTCCCCCGGGAACACTGAAGCTTTCTTT; CDR3aa: CASSPSPGNTEAFF
d_gene: NA; abundance: NA; j_gene: TRBJ2-5; v_gene: TRBV21-1; CDR3nt: TGTGCCAGCAGCGCACAGGTGTCTCACAATGAGCAGTACTTC; CDR3aa: CASSAQVSHNEQYF
d_gene: NA; abundance: few; j_gene: TRBJ2-3; v_gene: TRBV4-1; CDR3nt: TGCGCCAGCAGCCAAGAGGGGGAGACAGATACGCAGTATTTT; CDR3aa: CASSQEGETDTQYF
d_gene: NA; abundance: few; j_gene: TRBJ2-3; v_gene: TRBV27; CDR3nt: TGTGCCAGCAGTTTCGGGCAGGGGAGTGTCACGCAGTATTTT; CDR3aa: CASSFGQGSVTQYF
d_gene: TRBD2; abundance: NA; j_gene: TRBJ2-3; v_gene: TRBV3-1; CDR3nt: TGTGCCAGCAGCCTCCTTCTACTAGCGGGGCCTAGCACAGATACGCAGTATTTT; CDR3aa: CASSLLLLAGPSTDTQYF
d_gene: NA; abundance: NA; j_gene: TRBJ1-2; v_gene: TRBV6-5; CDR3nt: TGTGCCAGCAGACCACGGACAGAATATGGCTACACCTTC; CDR3aa: CASRPRTEYGYTF
d_gene: NA; abundance: few; j_gene: TRBJ2-5; v_gene: TRBV13; CDR3nt: TGTGCCAGCAGCTTAGGACAGGGTTCGACCCAGTACTTC; CDR3aa: CASSLGQGSTQYF
d_gene: NA; abundance: NA; j_gene: TRBJ2-3; v_gene: TRBV11-2; CDR3nt: TGTGCCAGCAGCCGCCTACCAGATACGCAGTATTTT; CDR3aa: CASSRLPDTQYF
d_gene: NA; abundance: NA; j_gene: TRBJ2-1; v_gene: TRBV7-7; CDR3nt: TGTGCCAGCAGCCCGAGGGAACCTCCCCATGAGCAGTTCTTC; CDR3aa: CASSPREPPHEQFF
d_gene: TRBD2; abundance: NA; j_gene: TRBJ2-7; v_gene: TRBV18; CDR3nt: TGTGCCAGCTCACCGGCCTTAGCGGGAGGGCCGAGGGAGCAGTACTTC; CDR3aa: CASSPALAGGPREQYF
d_gene: NA; abundance: NA; j_gene: TRBJ1-1; v_gene: TRBV6-1; CDR3nt: TGTGCCAGCATTGGGGGGCCTGAAGCTTTCTTT; CDR3aa: CASIGGPEAFF
d_gene: TRBD2; abundance: few; j_gene: TRBJ2-1; v_gene: TRBV19; CDR3nt: TGTGCCACTCAACGGGTAGCGGGGGTTTCGGGTGAGCAGTTCTTC; CDR3aa: CATQRVAGVSGEQFF
d_gene: TRBD1; abundance: NA; j_gene: TRBJ1-2; v_gene: TRBV4-1; CDR3nt: TGCGCCAGCAGCCACCCGGACAGGGAAATTTATGGCTACACCTTC; CDR3aa: CASSHPDREIYGYTF
d_gene: NA; abundance: NA; j_gene: TRBJ2-7; v_gene: TRBV28; CDR3nt: TGTGCCAGCATCCACTCTGGGAGAACCTACGAGCAGTACTTC; CDR3aa: CASIHSGRTYEQYF
d_gene: NA; abundance: NA; j_gene: TRBJ2-1; v_gene: TRBV20-1; CDR3nt: TGCAGTGCTAGAGATCAAGGGGGGGCCCAAACCTACAATGAGCAGTTCTTC; CDR3aa: CSARDQGGAQTYNEQFF
d_gene: NA; abundance: NA; j_gene: TRBJ1-2; v_gene: TRBV6-1; CDR3nt: TGTGCCAGCAGTGAAGGCCTGCCCTTGGATGGCTACACCTTC; CDR3aa: CASSEGLPLDGYTF
d_gene: NA; abundance: NA; j_gene: TRBJ2-3; v_gene: TRBV9; CDR3nt: TGTGCCAGCAGCGTAGGAGGTGGGGGGCCTTTAGATACGCAGTATTTT; CDR3aa: CASSVGGGGPLDTQYF
d_gene: NA; abundance: NA; j_gene: TRBJ2-3; v_gene: TRBV14; CDR3nt: TGTGCCAGCAGCCCCCTCGGACGGACTGCCACAGATACGCAGTATTTT; CDR3aa: CASSPLGRTATDTQYF
d_gene: NA; abundance: NA; j_gene: TRBJ2-1; v_gene: TRBV7-2; CDR3nt: TGTGCCAGCAGCTTAGAATCCGACAATGAGCAGTTCTTC; CDR3aa: CASSLESDNEQFF
d_gene: NA; abundance: few; j_gene: TRBJ1-4; v_gene: TRBV11-1; CDR3nt: TGTGCCAGCAACCTCCAAAAAACAGACGACGGATGGACTCCAACTAATGAAAAACTGTTTTTT; CDR3aa: CASNLQKTDDGWTPTNEKLFF
d_gene: NA; abundance: NA; j_gene: TRBJ2-7; v_gene: TRBV7-2; CDR3nt: TGTGCCAGCAGCTACTCGCCAGGACTCGAGCAGTACTTC; CDR3aa: CASSYSPGLEQYF
d_gene: NA; abundance: few; j_gene: TRBJ2-1; v_gene: TRBV20-1; CDR3nt: TGCAGTCCATTAATCAGGGGCAATGAGCAGTTCTTC; CDR3aa: CSPLIRGNEQFF